This T cell receptor beta chain is from a study of cytomegalovirus exposure and HLA in healthy donors (TCRdb year 2017). Concerning the study at large: An earlier analysis of some 600 of the donors reported approximately 260 Gb of sequence data and around 110 million unique TCR beta sequences obtained from some 200 million T cells. Around 320 gigabases of sequencing data and tens of millions of unique TCR sequences were included in an early release covering 500 to 750 HLA-typed donors. Of the roughly 400 genotyped donors, approximately 80% were placed in the genetic ancestry cluster associated with self-reported Caucasian donors. The aim of the study was to test whether cataloging public T cell receptors could identify signatures of past pathogen exposure. The T cell repertoires of around 730 subjects were profiled by immunosequencing and related to cytomegalovirus serostatus. A separate validation cohort of roughly 120 different subjects was used in addition to the roughly 670-subject first cohort. To predict cytomegalovirus infection status, the study combined high-throughput TCR immunosequencing, statistical association of individual TCRs with disease status, and machine learning. In a later analysis, previously published TCR beta repertoires from 666 donors were re-analyzed and high-resolution HLA genotyping was added so that TCR occurrence patterns could be studied. Rather than using new phenotypic data, the later analysis identified candidate immune exposures from TCR beta sequences and from how often those sequences occurred across donors. To decide whether each TCR beta V gene segment behaved as functional or pseudogenic, an earlier analysis of some 540 of the donors relied on high-throughput TCR beta sequencing. Donor age, sex, ethnicity and CMV serostatus were collected together with the repertoire data. In a later genetic analysis, genome-wide SNP genotypes for about three fifths of the 666 donors were used, and that subset was treated as a discovery cohort. All discovery cohort repertoires had been generated using a single sequencing platform. HLA typing included class I and class II loci at four-digit resolution. The number of typed donors differed by locus: about 620-640 for A, B, C, DRB1 and DQB1; about 520 for DQA1; 600 to 610 for DPA1; and some 470 for DPB1. Because of strong linkage in the cohort, 5 or 6 DR-DQ haplotypes were treated as single units for association and clustering. Among roughly 400 genotyped donors of the cohort, an average of around 220,000 unique TCR beta nucleotide sequences was sequenced per donor, of which approximately 18% were non-productive. The investigation overall reported the following: A later analysis found that HLA-associated TCR beta chains were more clonally expanded and had lower generation probabilities than equally common non-associated chains. In vitro tests confirmed that a few of the cytomegalovirus-associated TCR beta chains recognize cytomegalovirus antigens. An association between a missense DCLRE1C variant and V-gene and J-gene trimming of TCR beta chains was found in a later genetic analysis and replicated in an independent cohort. Linkage disequilibrium might explain the correlated functional status among segregating V segments, but an unknown experimental factor could not be excluded. According to the authors, the approach could potentially be generalized to other disease states and immunological phenotypes. A further reported finding was that TCR beta sequences accurately predicted the HLA-A and HLA-B alleles for most subjects in the first cohort. The cohort was sequenced for TCR beta chains only, and without alpha or paired-chain data the features that could be detected were limited. A group of highly shared sequence variants was considered likely to be a technical artifact of the sequencing pipeline. In both the original and validation cohorts, the classifier was reported to diagnose cytomegalovirus status with high specificity and sensitivity. Because counts were too low, about 15 rarely observed V segments, including chromosome 9 orphons, were left out of the earlier analysis of a few hundred of the donors. CMV serostatus was the only immune exposure information available for the cohort. The study gave a list of under 200 TCR beta chains associated with cytomegalovirus. Roughly uniform sequencing depth across donors was assumed in presence/absence analyses, although this assumption may not hold. Most TCR sequences were observed very rarely across donors, whereas some public TCRs were present in many individuals. Specific HLA alleles were associated with about 17,000 TCR beta sequences at a false discovery rate of 0.05 in a later analysis. According to a later analysis, most CMV-associated TCR beta chains appeared to be HLA-restricted, and the HLA associations seemed to be driven largely by CMV exposure. In a later analysis, several top co-occurrence clusters were reported to appear linked to parvovirus B19, influenza, CMV and Epstein-Barr virus. An earlier analysis of around 500 of the donors showed that most TCR beta V segments appeared in productive rearrangements either about 87% or about 30% of the time, which broadly matched IMGT annotations. Strong co-occurrence of HLA alleles, especially DR and DQ, made assigning TCR associations to individual alleles difficult. Because the 87-base-pair reads could not distinguish some IMGT-functional V segments, including TRBV6-2 and TRBV6-3, those segments were excluded. Compared with the roughly 700-donor mean, donors in an Asian-associated ancestry cluster had fewer N-insertions in productive TCRs, according to a later genetic analysis. In a later analysis, the rate of TCR association differed among HLA loci, with DRB1 alleles having the most associated TCRs and HLA-C alleles having the fewest. Because some donors lacked HLA typing at each locus, the association tests relied only on the typed subset.

Trimmed from V: 3 bases; trimmed from J: 4 bases; junction bases lacking a gene match: 1. Via the germline V gene (reference sequence), CDR1 is SEHNR and CDR2 FQNEAQ. CDR3 length: 14 amino acids, cysteine to phenylalanine. Only the CDR3 region is kept as DNA, spanning 42 bases read in frame from base 1. In total, around 600 healthy bone marrow donors made up the cohort. All cohort members were sampled while nominally healthy, although unrecorded immune exposures were likely present. The donor was CMV seronegative and was included in the group of 352 seronegative cohort members. Each donor provided a peripheral blood sample, and peripheral blood mononuclear cells were used for TCR beta sequencing. Genomic DNA extraction from the blood cell samples was performed with the Qiagen DNeasy Blood Extraction Kit. The library was produced with the immunoSEQ multiplex PCR assay. For the multiplex PCR, a mixture combining 60 forward primers for TCR Vbeta segments and 13 reverse primers for TCR Jbeta segments was used. A multiplex PCR assay on genomic DNA amplified the CDR3 region of rearranged TCR beta genes. On the Illumina HiSeq System, the amplified TCR beta libraries were sequenced as 87-base-pair reads. For the original study's pipeline: In a later analysis, 80 million or so unique TCR beta chains were counted across the roughly 670 repertoires, and roughly 10 million of these chains were shared by at least two donors. A nearest-neighbor algorithm error-corrected the raw reads and collapsed the reads into unique sequences, merging closely related sequences to remove PCR and sequencing errors. CDR3 sequences were aligned to IMGT reference sequences to assign V, D and J gene segments. Each retained sequence needed at least a six-nucleotide match to both a V gene segment and a J gene segment. A rearrangement counted as productive if the CDR3 had no stop codons and remained in frame with V and J, and every other rearrangement counted as non-productive. CDR3 was defined according to IMGT convention as the region running from the second conserved V-encoded cysteine to the conserved J-encoded phenylalanine. In an earlier analysis of more than 550 of the donors, sequences lacking an unambiguous match to a single V gene segment were excluded. An earlier analysis of several hundred of the donors classified V segments as functional when productive rearrangements were above 56.7% and as segregating when the standard deviation between donors was above 5%. A statistical classification framework was built for diagnosing cytomegalovirus status from the catalog of TCR beta chain sequences. In a later analysis, TCR nucleotide sequences were compared against IMGT/GENE-DB human TR gene sequences so that V and J genes could be assigned. The TCRdist pipeline was used in a later analysis to assign CDR3 sequences and most-parsimonious VDJ recombination scenarios. In a later analysis, every TCR beta chain was defined by the combination of its CDR3 amino acid sequence and its V-gene family, and reads without a unique V-gene family were dropped. As a way to deal with suspected cross-contamination and a sequencing artifact, a later analysis dropped approximately 590 nucleotide sequences that were highly shared and had low generation probability. For each public chain, a later analysis derived a clonal expansion index from normalized ranks of inferred template counts within each repertoire. In a later analysis, generation probabilities were computed with a VDJ recombination model fitted to out-of-frame rearrangements, and the resulting probabilities were checked against IGoR. Hypergeometric tests were used in a later analysis to score TCR-TCR, TCR-HLA and TCR-CMV co-occurrence, with a repertoire-size bias correction applied to the TCR pairs. In a later analysis, false discovery rates were estimated by permuting HLA or CMV assignments 20 times. A later analysis grouped co-occurring TCRs with DBSCAN, adding TCRdist sequence similarity when clustering within HLA-allele-positive subsets. For co-occurrence clustering, repertoires with fewer than 30,000 or more than 120,000 public chains were excluded, along with four or five repertoires with anomalous nucleotide sharing. This immuneACCESS table, as held by TCRdb, lists in-frame sequences with V and J called but not all clones. Of the missing ones, under half trace to an unresolved V gene in checked studies; the others have no known cause. V and J calls and clone size come straight from that table; D and trimming were deduced from the DNA. This sample gives roughly 120,000 clones in total; around 80% of them show up just once. Around 2.1% of the sample is taken by the ten largest.

Worth noting for this clone: This clone's antigen is unknown. No clone much larger than this one lies a single base away; base qualities are absent.

This TCR derives from a man between 45 and 60 years old in good health and CMV-seronegative. Recombination joined TRBV7-9 with TRBJ2-5; the junction holds 11 bases that match TRBD2. The specimen was PBMCs. The sequence in DNA is TGTGCCAGCAGCTTTACTAGCGGGGGAGAGACCCAGTACTTC. It encodes CASSFTSGGETQYF. Here the CDR3 is joined to the reference TRBV7-9 and TRBJ2-5 genes, and the full variable domain is: DTGVSQNPRHKITKRGQNVTFRCDPISEHNRLYWYRQTLGQGPEFLTYFQNEAQLEKSRLLSDRFSAERPKGSFSTLEIQRTEQGDSAMYLCASSFTSGGETQYFGPGTRLLVL.